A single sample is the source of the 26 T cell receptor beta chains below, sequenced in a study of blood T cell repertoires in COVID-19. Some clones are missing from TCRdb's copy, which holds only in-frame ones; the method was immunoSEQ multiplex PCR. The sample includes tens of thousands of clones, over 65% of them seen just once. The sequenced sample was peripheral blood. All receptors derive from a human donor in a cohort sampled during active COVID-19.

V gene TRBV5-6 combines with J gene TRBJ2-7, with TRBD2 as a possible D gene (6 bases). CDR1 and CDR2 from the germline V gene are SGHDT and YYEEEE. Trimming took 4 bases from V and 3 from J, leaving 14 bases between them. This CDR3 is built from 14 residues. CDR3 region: CASSGETRSYEQYF. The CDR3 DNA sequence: TGTGCCAGCAGCGGGGAGACTAGGAGCTACGAGCAGTACTTC.

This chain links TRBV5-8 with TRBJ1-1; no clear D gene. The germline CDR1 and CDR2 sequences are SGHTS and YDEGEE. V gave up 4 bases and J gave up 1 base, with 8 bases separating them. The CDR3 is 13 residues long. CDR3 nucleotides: TGTGCCAGCAGCCTAAACAGGAACACTGAAGCTTTCTTT. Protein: CASSLNRNTEAFF.

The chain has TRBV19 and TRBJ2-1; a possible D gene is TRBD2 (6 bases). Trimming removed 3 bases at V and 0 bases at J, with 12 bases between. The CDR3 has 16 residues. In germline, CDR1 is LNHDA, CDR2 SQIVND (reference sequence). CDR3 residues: CASSMGRWVSYNEQFF. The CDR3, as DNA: TGTGCCAGTAGTATGGGGAGGTGGGTCTCCTACAATGAGCAGTTCTTC.

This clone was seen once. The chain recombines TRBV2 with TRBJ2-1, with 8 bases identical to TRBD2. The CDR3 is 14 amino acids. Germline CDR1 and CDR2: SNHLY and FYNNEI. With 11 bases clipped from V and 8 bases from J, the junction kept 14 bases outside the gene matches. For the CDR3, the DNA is TGTGCCGACTGTGCAGCGGGAGTTGGGGATGAGCAGTTCTTC. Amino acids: CADCAAGVGDEQFF.

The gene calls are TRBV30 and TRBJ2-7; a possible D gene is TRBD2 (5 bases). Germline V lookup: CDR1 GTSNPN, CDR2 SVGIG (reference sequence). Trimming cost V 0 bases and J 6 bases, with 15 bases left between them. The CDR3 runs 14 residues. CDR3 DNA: TGTGCCTGGAGTGTAGACCGCGGGCCTTTCGAGCAGTACTTC. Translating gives CAWSVDRGPFEQYF. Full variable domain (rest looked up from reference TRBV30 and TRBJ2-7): SQTIHQWPATLVQPVGSPLSLECTVEGTSNPNLYWYRQAAGRGLQLLFYSVGIGQISSEVPQNLSASRPQDRQFILSSKKLLLSDSGFYLCAWSVDRGPFEQYFGPGTRLTVT.

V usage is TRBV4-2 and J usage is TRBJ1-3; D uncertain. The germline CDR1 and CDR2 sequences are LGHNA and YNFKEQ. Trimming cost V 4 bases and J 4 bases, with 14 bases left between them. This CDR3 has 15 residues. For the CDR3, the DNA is TGTGCCAGCAGCCCCGGAACAGTACAAGGAAACACCATATATTTT. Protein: CASSPGTVQGNTIYF.

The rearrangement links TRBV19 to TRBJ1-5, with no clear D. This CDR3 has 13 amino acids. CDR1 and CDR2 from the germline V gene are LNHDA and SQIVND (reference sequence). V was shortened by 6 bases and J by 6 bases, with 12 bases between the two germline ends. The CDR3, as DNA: TGTGCCAGTAGGATACCGGGAAGTCAGCCCCAGCATTTT. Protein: CASRIPGSQPQHF.

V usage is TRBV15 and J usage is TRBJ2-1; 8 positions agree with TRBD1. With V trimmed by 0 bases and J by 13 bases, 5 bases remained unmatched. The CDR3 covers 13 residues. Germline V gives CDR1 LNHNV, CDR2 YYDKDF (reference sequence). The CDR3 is CATSRDRDRPQFF. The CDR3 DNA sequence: TGTGCCACCAGCAGAGATAGGGACAGGCCTCAGTTCTTC.

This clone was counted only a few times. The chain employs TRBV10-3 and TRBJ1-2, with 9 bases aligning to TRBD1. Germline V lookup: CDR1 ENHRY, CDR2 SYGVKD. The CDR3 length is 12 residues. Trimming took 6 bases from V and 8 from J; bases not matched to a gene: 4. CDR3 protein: CAISDRGKGYTF. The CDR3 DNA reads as TGTGCCATCAGCGACAGGGGGAAGGGCTACACCTTC.

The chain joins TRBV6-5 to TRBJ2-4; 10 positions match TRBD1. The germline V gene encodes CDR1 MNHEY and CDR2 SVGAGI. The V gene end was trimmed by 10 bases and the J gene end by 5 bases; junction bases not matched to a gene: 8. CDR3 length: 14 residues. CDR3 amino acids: CATRTGGWENIQYF. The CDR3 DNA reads TGTGCCACCAGGACAGGGGGTTGGGAAAACATTCAGTACTTC.

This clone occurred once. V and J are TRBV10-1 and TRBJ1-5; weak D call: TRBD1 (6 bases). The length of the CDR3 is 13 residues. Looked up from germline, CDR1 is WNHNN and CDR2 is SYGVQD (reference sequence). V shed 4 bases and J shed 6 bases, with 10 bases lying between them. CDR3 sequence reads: CASSVDSAQPQHF. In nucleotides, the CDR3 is TGCGCCAGCAGTGTGGACAGTGCTCAGCCCCAGCATTTT.

CDR3 in amino acids: CASSRNRGPLSGNTIYF. The CDR3 DNA sequence: TGTGCCAGCAGTCGCAACAGGGGGCCCCTGTCTGGAAACACCATATATTTT. The V call is TRBV6-6, the J call TRBJ1-3; TRBD1 agrees at 9 bases. V gave up 5 bases and J gave up 1 base; unmatched junction bases: 9. Germline assignment: CDR1 MNHNY and CDR2 SVGAGI (reference sequence). The CDR3 sequence is 17 residues long.

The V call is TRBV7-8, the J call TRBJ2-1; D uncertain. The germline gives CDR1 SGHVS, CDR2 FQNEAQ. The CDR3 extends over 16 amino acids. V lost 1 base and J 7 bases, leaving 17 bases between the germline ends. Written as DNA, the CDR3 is TGTGCCAGCAGCTTAGAGGCAGCTCTAAGGCGGAATGAGCAGTTCTTC. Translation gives CASSLEAALRRNEQFF.

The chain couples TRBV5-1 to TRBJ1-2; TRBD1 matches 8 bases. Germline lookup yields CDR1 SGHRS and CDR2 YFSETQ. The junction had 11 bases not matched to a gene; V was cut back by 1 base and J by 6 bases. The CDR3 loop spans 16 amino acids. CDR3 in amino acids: CASSLYGQGGRDGYTF. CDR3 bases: TGCGCCAGCAGCTTGTATGGACAGGGAGGTCGAGATGGCTACACCTTC.

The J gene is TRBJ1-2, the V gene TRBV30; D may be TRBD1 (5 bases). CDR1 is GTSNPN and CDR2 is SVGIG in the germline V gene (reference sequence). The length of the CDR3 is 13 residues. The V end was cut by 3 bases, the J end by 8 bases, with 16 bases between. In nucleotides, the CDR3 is TGTGCCTGGAGCTTACAGGCTGGTGTCGGCTACACCTTC. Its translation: CAWSLQAGVGYTF.

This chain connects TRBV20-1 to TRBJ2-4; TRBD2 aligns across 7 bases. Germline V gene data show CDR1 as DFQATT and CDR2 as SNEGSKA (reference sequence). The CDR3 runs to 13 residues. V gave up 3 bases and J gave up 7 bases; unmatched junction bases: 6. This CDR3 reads CSASKWRGNIQYF. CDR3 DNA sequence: TGCAGTGCTAGTAAATGGCGGGGGAACATTCAGTACTTC.

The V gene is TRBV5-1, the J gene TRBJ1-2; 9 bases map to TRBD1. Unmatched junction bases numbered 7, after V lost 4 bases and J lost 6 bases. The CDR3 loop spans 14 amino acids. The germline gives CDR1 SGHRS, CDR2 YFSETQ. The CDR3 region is CASSVGQGTDGYTF. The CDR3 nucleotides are TGCGCCAGCAGCGTCGGACAGGGGACGGATGGCTACACCTTC.

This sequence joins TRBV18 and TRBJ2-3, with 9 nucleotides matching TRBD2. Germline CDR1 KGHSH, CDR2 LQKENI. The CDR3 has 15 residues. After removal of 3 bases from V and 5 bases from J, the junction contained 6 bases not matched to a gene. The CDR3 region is CASSPSLAGVDTQYF. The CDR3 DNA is TGTGCCAGCTCACCTTCATTAGCGGGAGTAGATACGCAGTATTTT.

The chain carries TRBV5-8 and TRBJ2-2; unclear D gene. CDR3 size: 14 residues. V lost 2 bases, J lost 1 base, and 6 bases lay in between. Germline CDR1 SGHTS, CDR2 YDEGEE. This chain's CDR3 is CASSFPQNTGELFF. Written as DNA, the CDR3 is TGTGCCAGCAGCTTCCCCCAGAACACCGGGGAGCTGTTTTTT.

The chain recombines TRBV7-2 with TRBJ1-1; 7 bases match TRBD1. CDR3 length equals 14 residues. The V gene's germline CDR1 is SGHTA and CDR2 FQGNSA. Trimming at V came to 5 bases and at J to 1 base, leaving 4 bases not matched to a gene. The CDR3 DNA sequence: TGTGCCAGCAGCATACAGGGGTCGAACACTGAAGCTTTCTTT. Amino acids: CASSIQGSNTEAFF.

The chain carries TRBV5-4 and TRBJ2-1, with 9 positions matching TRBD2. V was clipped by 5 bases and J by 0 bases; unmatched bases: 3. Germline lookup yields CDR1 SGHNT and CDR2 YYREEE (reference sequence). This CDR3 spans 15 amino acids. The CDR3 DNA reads TGTGCCAGCAGGAGTAGCGGGGGCTCCTACAATGAGCAGTTCTTC. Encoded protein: CASRSSGGSYNEQFF. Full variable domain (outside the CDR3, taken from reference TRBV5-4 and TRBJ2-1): ETGVTQSPTHLIKTRGQQVTLRCSSQSGHNTVSWYQQALGQGPQFIFQYYREEENGRGNFPPRFSGLQFPNYSSELNVNALELDDSALYLCASRSSGGSYNEQFFGPGTRLTVL.

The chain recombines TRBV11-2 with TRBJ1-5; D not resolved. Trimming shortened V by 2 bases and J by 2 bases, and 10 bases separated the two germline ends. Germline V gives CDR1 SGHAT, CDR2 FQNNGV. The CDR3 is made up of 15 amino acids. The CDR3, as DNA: TGTGCCAGCAGCTTAAGGTCCGGGGGCAATCAGCCCCAGCATTTT. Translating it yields CASSLRSGGNQPQHF.

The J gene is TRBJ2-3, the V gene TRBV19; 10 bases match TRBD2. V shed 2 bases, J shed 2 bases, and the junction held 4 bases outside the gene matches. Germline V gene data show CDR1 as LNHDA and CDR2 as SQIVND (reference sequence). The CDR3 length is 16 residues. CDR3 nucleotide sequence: TGTGCCAGTAGTATAAGACTAGCGGGTGCCACAGATACGCAGTATTTT. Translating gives CASSIRLAGATDTQYF.

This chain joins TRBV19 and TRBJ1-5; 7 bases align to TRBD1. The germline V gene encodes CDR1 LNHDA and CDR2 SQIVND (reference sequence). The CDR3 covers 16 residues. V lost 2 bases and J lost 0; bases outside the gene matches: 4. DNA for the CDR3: TGTGCCAGTAGTATAACAGGGGTTTATAGCAATCAGCCCCAGCATTTT. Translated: CASSITGVYSNQPQHF.

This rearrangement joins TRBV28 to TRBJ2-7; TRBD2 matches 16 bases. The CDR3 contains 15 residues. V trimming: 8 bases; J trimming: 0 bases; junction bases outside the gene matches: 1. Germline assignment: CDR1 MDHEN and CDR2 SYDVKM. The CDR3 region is CASGTSGRGSYEQYF. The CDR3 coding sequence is TGTGCCAGCGGGACTAGCGGGAGGGGCTCCTACGAGCAGTACTTC.

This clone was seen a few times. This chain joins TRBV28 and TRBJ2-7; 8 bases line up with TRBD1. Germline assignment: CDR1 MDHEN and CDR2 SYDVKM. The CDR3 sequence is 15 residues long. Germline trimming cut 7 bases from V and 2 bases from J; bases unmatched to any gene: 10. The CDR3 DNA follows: TGTGCCAGCACTCCCCAGGAGACAGGGGCCTACGAGCAGTACTTC. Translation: CASTPQETGAYEQYF.